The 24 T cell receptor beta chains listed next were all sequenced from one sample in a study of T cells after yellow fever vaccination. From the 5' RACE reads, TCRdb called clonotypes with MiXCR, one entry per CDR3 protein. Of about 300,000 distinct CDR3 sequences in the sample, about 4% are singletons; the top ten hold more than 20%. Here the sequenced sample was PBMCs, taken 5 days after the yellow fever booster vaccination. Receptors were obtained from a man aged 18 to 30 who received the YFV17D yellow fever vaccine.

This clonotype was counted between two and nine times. The CDR3 loop reads CSVPRRRGGGETQYF. CDR3 DNA sequence: TGCAGCGTCCCCCGGCGGCGGGGGGGAGGAGAGACCCAGTACTTC. The chain uses TRBV29-1 and TRBJ2-5; 9 nucleotides line up with TRBD2. Looked up from germline, CDR1 is SQVTM and CDR2 is ANQGSEA. The trim removed 6 bases at V and 4 bases at J, leaving 12 bases unmatched. The length of the CDR3 is 15 residues. The full variable domain, rest sourced from reference TRBV29-1 and TRBJ2-5, is SAVISQKPSRDICQRGTSLTIQCQVDSQVTMMFWYRQQPGQSLTLIATANQGSEATYESGFVIDKFPISRPNLTFSTLTVSNMSPEDSSIYLCSVPRRRGGGETQYFGPGTRLLVL.

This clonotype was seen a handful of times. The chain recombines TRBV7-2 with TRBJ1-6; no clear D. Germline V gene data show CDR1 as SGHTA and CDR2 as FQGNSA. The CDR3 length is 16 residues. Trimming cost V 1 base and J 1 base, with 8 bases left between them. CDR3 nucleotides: TGTGCCAGCAGCTTAGGGGTTGGGTCCTATAATTCACCCCTCCACTTT. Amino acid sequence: CASSLGVGSYNSPLHF.

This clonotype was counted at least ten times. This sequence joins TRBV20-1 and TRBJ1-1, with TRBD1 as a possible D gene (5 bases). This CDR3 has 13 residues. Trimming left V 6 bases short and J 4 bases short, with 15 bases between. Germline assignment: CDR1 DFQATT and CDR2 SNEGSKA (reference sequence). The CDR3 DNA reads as TGCAGTGCAAATCGGGGGGTGAGCACTGAAGCTTTCTTT. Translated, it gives CSANRGVSTEAFF.

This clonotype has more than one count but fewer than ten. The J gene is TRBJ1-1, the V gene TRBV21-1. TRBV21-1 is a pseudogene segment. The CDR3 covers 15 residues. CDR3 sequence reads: CASSRPTEPNTEAFF. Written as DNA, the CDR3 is TGTGCCAGCAGCAGACCGACGGAACCGAACACTGAAGCTTTCTTT.

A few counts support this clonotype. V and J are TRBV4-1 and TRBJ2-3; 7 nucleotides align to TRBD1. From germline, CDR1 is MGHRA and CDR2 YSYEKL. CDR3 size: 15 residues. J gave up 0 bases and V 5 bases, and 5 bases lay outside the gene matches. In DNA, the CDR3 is TGCGCCAGCAGCATGTACAGGGGTAGCACAGATACGCAGTATTTT. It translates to CASSMYRGSTDTQYF.

The CDR3 region has the DNA TGCACCAGCTTCTGGACTTTGGGAGGCTACACCTTC. It encodes CTSFWTLGGYTF. V gene TRBV20-1 combines with J gene TRBJ1-2, with D unclear. The CDR3 totals 12 residues. The V gene's germline CDR1 is DFQATT and CDR2 SNEGSKA (reference sequence).

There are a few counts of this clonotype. The CDR3 here is CASSYSTGPGERLYV. The CDR3 DNA sequence: TGTGCCAGCAGTTACTCGACGGGCCCCGGAGAACGCCTGTACGTC. This chain joins TRBV6-5 and TRBJ2-7, with no clear D. The V gene's germline CDR1 is MNHEY and CDR2 SVGAGI. V was clipped by 0 bases and J by 12 bases, with 21 bases between them. CDR3 size: 15 residues.

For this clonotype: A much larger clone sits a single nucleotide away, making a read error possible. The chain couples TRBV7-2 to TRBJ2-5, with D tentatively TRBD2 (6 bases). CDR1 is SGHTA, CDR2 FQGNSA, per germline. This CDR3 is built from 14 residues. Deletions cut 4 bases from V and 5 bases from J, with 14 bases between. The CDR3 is CASSYPGGWETQYF. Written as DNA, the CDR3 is TGTGCCAGCAGCTACCCTGGAGGGTGGGAGACCCAGTACTTC. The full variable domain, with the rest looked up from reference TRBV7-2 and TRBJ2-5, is GAGVSQSPSNKVTEKGKDVELRCDPISGHTALYWYRQSLGQGLEFLIYFQGNSAPDKSGLPSDRFSAERTGGSVSTLTIQRTQQEDSAVYLCASSYPGGWETQYFGPGTRLLVL.

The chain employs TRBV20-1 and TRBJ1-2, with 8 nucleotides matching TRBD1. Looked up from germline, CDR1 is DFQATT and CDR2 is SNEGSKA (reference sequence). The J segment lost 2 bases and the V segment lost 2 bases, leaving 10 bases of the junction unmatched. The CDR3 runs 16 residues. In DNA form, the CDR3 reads TGCAGTGCTAGATCCCAGGACAGGGTAGGCAACTATGGCTACACCTTC. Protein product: CSARSQDRVGNYGYTF.

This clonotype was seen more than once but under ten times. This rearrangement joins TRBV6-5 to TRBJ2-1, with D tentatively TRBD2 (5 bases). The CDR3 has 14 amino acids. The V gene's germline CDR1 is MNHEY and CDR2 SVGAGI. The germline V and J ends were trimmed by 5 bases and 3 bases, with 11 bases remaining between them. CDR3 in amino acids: CASSTHRDYNEQFF. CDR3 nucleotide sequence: TGTGCCAGCAGTACCCACCGGGACTACAATGAGCAGTTCTTC.

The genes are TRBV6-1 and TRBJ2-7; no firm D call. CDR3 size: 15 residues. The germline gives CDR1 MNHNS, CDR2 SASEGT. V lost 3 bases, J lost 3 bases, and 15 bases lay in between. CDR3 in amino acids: CASSEVWALLYEQYF. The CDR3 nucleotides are TGTGCCAGCAGTGAGGTTTGGGCCCTCCTCTACGAGCAGTACTTC.

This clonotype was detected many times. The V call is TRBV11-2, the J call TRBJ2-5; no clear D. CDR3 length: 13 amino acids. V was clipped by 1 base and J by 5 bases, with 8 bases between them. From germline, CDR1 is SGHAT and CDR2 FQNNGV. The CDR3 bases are TGTGCCAGCAGCTTAGGGGCTTGGGAGACCCAGTACTTC. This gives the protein CASSLGAWETQYF. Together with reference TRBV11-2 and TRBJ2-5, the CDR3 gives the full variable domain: EAGVAQSPRYKIIEKRQSVAFWCNPISGHATLYWYQQILGQGPKLLIQFQNNGVVDDSQLPKDRFSAERLKGVDSTLKIQPAKLEDSAVYLCASSLGAWETQYFGPGTRLLVL.

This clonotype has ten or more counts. The CDR3 DNA follows: TGTGCCAGCAGCCCTTCGCTTAGGGGACAGGCCCGCAATGAGCAGTTCTTC. This sequence encodes CASSPSLRGQARNEQFF. The chain joins TRBV7-2 to TRBJ2-1, with 8 positions matching TRBD1. The V gene end was trimmed by 5 bases and the J gene end by 6 bases; junction bases not matched to a gene: 15. Per the germline V gene, CDR1 is SGHTA and CDR2 is FQGNSA. The CDR3 runs to 17 residues.

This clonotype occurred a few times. The CDR3 reads CSVVQGGMGETQYF. In DNA, the CDR3 is TGCAGCGTCGTACAGGGGGGGATGGGCGAGACCCAGTACTTC. The rearrangement uses TRBV29-1 and TRBJ2-5; tentative D call: TRBD1 (8 bases). Between the trimmed V and J ends, which lost 6 bases and 5 bases, there was a span of 19 bases. CDR1 and CDR2 (germline): SQVTM, ANQGSEA. The length of the CDR3 is 14 residues.

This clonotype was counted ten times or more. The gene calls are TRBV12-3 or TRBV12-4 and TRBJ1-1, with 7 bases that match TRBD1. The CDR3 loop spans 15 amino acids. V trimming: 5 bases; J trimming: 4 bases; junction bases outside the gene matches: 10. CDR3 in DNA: TGTGCCAGCAGTCCCCAAGGGACAGTACTCACTGAAGCTTTCTTT. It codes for CASSPQGTVLTEAFF.

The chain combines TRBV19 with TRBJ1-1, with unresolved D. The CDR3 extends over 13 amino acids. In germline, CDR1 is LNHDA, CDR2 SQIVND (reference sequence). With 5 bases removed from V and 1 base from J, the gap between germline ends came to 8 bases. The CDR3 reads CASSPTKNTEAFF. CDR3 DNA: TGTGCCAGTAGTCCTACGAAGAACACTGAAGCTTTCTTT.

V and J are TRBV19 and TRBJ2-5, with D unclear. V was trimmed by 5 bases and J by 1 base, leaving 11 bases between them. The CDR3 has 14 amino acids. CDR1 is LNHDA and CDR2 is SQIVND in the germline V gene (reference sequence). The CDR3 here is CASSAAKGQETQYF. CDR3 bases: TGTGCCAGTAGTGCCGCGAAGGGCCAAGAGACCCAGTACTTC.

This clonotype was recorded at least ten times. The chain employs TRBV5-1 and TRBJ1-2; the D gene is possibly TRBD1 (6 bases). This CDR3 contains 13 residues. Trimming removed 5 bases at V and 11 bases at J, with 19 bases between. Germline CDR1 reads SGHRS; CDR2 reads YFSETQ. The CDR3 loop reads CASSEAGGTIYTF. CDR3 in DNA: TGCGCCAGCAGTGAGGCCGGCGGGACAATTTACACCTTC.

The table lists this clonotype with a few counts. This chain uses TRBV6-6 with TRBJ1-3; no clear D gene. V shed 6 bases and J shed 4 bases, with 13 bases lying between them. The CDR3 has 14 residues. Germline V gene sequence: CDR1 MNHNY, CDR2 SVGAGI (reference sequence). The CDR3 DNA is TGTGCCAGCAGACCCGTTTTTGAGGGAAACACCATATATTTT. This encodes CASRPVFEGNTIYF.

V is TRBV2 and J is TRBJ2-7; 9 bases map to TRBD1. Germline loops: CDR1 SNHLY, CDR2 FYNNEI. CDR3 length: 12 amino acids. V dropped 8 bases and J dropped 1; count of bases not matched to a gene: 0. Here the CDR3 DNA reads TGTGCCAGCGGACAGGGGTCCTACGAGCAGTACGTC. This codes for CASGQGSYEQYV.

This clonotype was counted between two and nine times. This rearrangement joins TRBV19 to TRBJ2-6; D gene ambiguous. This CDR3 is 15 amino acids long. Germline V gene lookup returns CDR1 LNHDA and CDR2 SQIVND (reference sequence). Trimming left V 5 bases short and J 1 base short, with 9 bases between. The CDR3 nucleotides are TGTGCCAGTAGTTCAGAGACATCTGGGGCCAACGTCCTGACTTTC. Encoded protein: CASSSETSGANVLTF.

As DNA, the CDR3 is TGTGCCAGCTCACCGCCCCCGGACTGGAACACTGAAGCTTTCTTT. Translated: CASSPPPDWNTEAFF. V usage is TRBV18 and J usage is TRBJ1-1; no clear D. Germline V CDR1 and CDR2: KGHSH, LQKENI. CDR3 length: 15 residues. V shed 3 bases and J shed 1 base, with 12 bases lying between them.

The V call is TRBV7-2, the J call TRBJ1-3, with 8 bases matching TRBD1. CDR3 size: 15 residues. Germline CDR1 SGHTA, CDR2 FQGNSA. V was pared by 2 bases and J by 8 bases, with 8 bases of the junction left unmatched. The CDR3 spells CASSLLAGGMHTIYF. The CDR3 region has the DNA TGTGCCAGCAGCTTACTGGCAGGGGGCATGCACACCATATATTTT. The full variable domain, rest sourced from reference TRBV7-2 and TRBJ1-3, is GAGVSQSPSNKVTEKGKDVELRCDPISGHTALYWYRQSLGQGLEFLIYFQGNSAPDKSGLPSDRFSAERTGGSVSTLTIQRTQQEDSAVYLCASSLLAGGMHTIYFGEGSWLTVV.

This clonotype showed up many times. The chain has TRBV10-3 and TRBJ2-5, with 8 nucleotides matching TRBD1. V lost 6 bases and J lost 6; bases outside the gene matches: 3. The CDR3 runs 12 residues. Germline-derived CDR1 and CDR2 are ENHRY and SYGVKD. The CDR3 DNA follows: TGTGCCATCAGGGACAGGGTAAAGACCCAGTACTTC. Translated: CAIRDRVKTQYF.